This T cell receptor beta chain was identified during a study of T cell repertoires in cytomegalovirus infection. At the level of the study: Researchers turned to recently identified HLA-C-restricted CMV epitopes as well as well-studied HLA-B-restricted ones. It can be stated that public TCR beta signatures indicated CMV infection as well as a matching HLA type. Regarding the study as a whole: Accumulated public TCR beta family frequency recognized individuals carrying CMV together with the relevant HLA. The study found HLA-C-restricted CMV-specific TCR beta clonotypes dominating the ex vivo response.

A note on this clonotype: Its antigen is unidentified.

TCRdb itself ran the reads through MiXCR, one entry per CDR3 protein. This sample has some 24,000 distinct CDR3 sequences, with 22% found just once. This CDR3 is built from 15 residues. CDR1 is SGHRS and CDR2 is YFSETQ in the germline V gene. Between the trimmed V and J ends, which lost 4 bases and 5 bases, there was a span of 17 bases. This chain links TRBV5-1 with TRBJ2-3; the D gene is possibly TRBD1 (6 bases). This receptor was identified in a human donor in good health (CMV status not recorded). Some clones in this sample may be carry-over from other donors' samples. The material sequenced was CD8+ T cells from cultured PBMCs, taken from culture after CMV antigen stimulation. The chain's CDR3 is CASSEVQGPIDTQYF. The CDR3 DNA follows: TGCGCCAGCAGCGAGGTACAGGGACCGATAGATACGCAGTATTTT.